The T cell receptor beta chain described here comes from a study of blood T cell repertoires in COVID-19. About the study: Material from acute and convalescent COVID-19 was sourced from the United States, Italy and Spain. In each case, the material was cDNA or gDNA derived from T cells, B-cell-depleted T cells, or PBMCs.

V was trimmed by 2 bases and J by 4 bases, leaving 17 bases between them. The CDR3 is 16 residues long. Germline V gene lookup returns CDR1 MNHEY and CDR2 SMNVEV (reference sequence). Per the original data handling: From reference gene primer amplification, estimates of nucleated cell counts were derived. TCRdb's table, derived via immunoSEQ multiplex PCR, lists solely in-frame clones and lacks some. Clone size and V and J calls were adopted from that table, with D and trimming inferred from the DNA. In the table there are about 160,000 clones, around 90% of which are singletons. Sequenced material: peripheral blood. This TCR came from a man aged 55 to 70 with active or convalescent COVID-19. The chain recombines TRBV27 with TRBJ1-2, with D possibly matching TRBD1 (6 bases). CDR3 coding DNA: TGTGCCAGCAGTTTACACAATCCGACAGGTTCCTATGGCTACACCTTC. Translating gives CASSLHNPTGSYGYTF.